This paragraph reports one T cell receptor (beta chain). Other DNA sequences in this specimen translate into the identical CDR3. This specimen belongs to a study of blood T cell repertoires in COVID-19. About the research overall: PBMCs, B-cell-depleted T cells, or T cells were the source of the cDNA or gDNA that made up the material.

CDR1 and CDR2 from the germline V gene are LGHDT and YNNKEL (reference sequence). The V and J ends lost 4 bases and 1 base, in that order; junction bases with no gene match: 4. The CDR3 totals 16 residues. As processed by the authors: Nucleated cell counts were estimated from reference gene primer amplification. Only in-frame clones appear in the TCRdb table, and some are missing; sequencing was by immunoSEQ multiplex PCR. V and J calls and clone size are as listed in that table; D and trimming were resolved from the DNA. Among some 110,000 clones, 71% were seen once, and the ten largest hold approximately 0.9%.

The source is a human donor with acute or convalescent COVID-19. The donor label of this sample is uncertain. Sequencing input: peripheral blood. The chain links TRBV3-1 (or the pseudogene TRBV3-2) to TRBJ2-1, with 10 bases matching TRBD2. The CDR3 here is CASSPKAGGSYNEQFF. DNA for the CDR3: TGTGCCAGCAGCCCAAAAGCGGGGGGGTCCTACAATGAGCAGTTCTTC.